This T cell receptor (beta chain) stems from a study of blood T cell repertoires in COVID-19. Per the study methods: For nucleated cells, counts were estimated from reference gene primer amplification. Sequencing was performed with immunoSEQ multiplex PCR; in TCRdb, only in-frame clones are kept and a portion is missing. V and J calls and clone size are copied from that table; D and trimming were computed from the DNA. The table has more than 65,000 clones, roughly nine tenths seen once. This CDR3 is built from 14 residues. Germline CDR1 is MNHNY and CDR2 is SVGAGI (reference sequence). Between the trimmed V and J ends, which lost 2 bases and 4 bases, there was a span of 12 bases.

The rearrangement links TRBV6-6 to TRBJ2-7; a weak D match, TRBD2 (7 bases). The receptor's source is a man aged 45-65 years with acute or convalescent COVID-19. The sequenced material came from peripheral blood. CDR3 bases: TGTGCCAGCAGTTACGGTGGGGGGGCTTACGAGCAGTACTTC. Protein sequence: CASSYGGGAYEQYF.